This T cell receptor (beta chain) is from a study of shared clonotypes between healthy human individuals. For this clone: Other DNA sequences in this sample translate to the same CDR3.

Some clones are missing from TCRdb's copy, which holds only in-frame ones; the method was immunoSEQ multiplex PCR. The data show 1.5 million to 1.9 million clones, with around 98% seen just once and 0.4% to 0.45% held by the top ten. After removal of 3 bases from V and 6 bases from J, the junction contained 8 bases not matched to a gene. The germline CDR1 and CDR2 sequences are KGHSH and LQKENI. CDR3 length equals 15 residues. Sequenced: naive CD4+ T cells sorted from blood. Subset reported: CD45RA+ positively selected. The chain links TRBV18 to TRBJ2-1, with 7 nucleotides matching TRBD2. The source is a man aged 25-45 years in good health. CDR3 sequence: CASSPGLAGLNEQFF. In DNA, the CDR3 is TGTGCCAGCTCACCGGGGTTAGCGGGCCTCAATGAGCAGTTCTTC.